One sample yielded the 26 T cell receptor beta chains listed below, sequenced in a study of T-cell reconstitution after alpha-beta-depleted transplantation in children. Preparation of the TCRbeta library used unique molecular identifiers. TCRdb analysed the PCR reads with MiXCR anew, one entry per CDR3 protein. The data show nearly 400,000 distinct CDR3 sequences, with approximately 20% seen just once and approximately 3.9% held by the top ten. The starting material was PBMCs from the stem cell graft donor, obtained from the stem cell graft. The receptors were sampled from a human donor who donated a stem cell graft to a child with acute myeloid leukemia.

This clonotype was picked up a small number of times. The rearrangement links TRBV15 to TRBJ2-3; a weak D match, TRBD2 (6 bases). Germline CDR1 and CDR2: LNHNV and YYDKDF (reference sequence). Trimming took 7 bases from V and 3 from J, leaving 14 bases between them. The CDR3 covers 14 residues. For the CDR3, the DNA is TGTGCCACCACACACCCTGGGAGGACAGATACGCAGTATTTT. It specifies CATTHPGRTDTQYF. The entire variable domain, with the rest obtained from reference TRBV15 and TRBJ2-3, is as follows: DAMVIQNPRYQVTQFGKPVTLSCSQTLNHNVMYWYQQKSSQAPKLLFHYYDKDFNNEADTPDNFQSRRPNTSFCFLDIRSPGLGDTAMYLCATTHPGRTDTQYFGPGTRLTVL.

The chain has TRBV5-1 and TRBJ1-1; D remains ambiguous. Per germline, CDR1 SGHRS and CDR2 YFSETQ. V gave up 0 bases and J gave up 6 bases, with 15 bases separating them. The CDR3 sequence is 15 residues long. The CDR3 coding sequence is TGCGCCAGCAGCTTGGCCCTCGCGCCCGGCGCTGAAGCTTTCTTT. This sequence encodes CASSLALAPGAEAFF.

This clonotype has ten or more counts. The J gene is TRBJ1-1, the V gene TRBV29-1; D possibly corresponds to TRBD1 (5 bases). This CDR3 is built from 12 residues. In germline, CDR1 is SQVTM, CDR2 ANQGSEA. Trimming took off 4 bases at V and 3 bases at J, with 9 bases between the two ends. CDR3 region: CSVVTGYTEAFF. The CDR3 nucleotides are TGCAGCGTTGTTACAGGCTACACTGAAGCTTTCTTT.

The table lists this clonotype with many counts. V is TRBV20-1 and J is TRBJ2-4, with D perhaps TRBD1 or TRBD2 (5 bases each). V was cut by 0 bases and J by 0 bases, with 12 bases left in between. There are 16 residues in the CDR3. Germline-derived CDR1 and CDR2 are DFQATT and SNEGSKA (reference sequence). The CDR3 is CSAREWDVLAKNIQYF. The CDR3 DNA is TGCAGTGCTAGAGAATGGGACGTGCTAGCCAAAAACATTCAGTACTTC.

This clonotype was seen more than once but under ten times. This chain uses TRBV18 with TRBJ1-1; D unclear. This CDR3 is built from 14 residues. Germline CDR1 KGHSH, CDR2 LQKENI. The V end was cut by 3 bases, the J end by 1 base, with 9 bases between. CDR3 amino acids: CASSPSGGNTEAFF. CDR3 coding DNA: TGTGCCAGCTCACCTTCTGGCGGGAACACTGAAGCTTTCTTT.

This clonotype was observed at least ten times. The chain has TRBV20-1 and TRBJ2-3, with TRBD2 identical over 15 bases. Trimming took 0 bases from V and 4 from J; bases not matched to a gene: 2. Germline V gene lookup returns CDR1 DFQATT and CDR2 SNEGSKA (reference sequence). The CDR3 runs to 16 residues. In nucleotides, the CDR3 is TGCAGTGCTAGAGACCGGACTAGCGGGAGGGCAGATACGCAGTATTTT. Residues: CSARDRTSGRADTQYF.

This clonotype has only a few counts. The J gene is TRBJ2-1, the V gene TRBV24-1; either TRBD1 or TRBD2 may supply D (5 bases each). CDR1 KGHDR and CDR2 SFDVKD come from the germline V gene. V dropped 6 bases and J dropped 8 bases, with 22 bases sitting between them. The length of the CDR3 is 16 residues. This chain's CDR3 is CATSLTGTSATHEQFF. Written as DNA, the CDR3 is TGTGCCACCAGTCTGACCGGGACCAGCGCAACCCATGAGCAGTTCTTC.

There are a few counts of this clonotype. This chain joins TRBV6-1 and TRBJ2-7; D is possibly TRBD1 or TRBD2 (5 bases each). V lost 8 bases and J 1 base, leaving 12 bases between the germline ends. The germline CDR1 and CDR2 sequences are MNHNS and SASEGT. The CDR3 extends over 13 amino acids. This CDR3 is CASGFGASYEQYF. CDR3 DNA sequence: TGTGCCAGCGGATTCGGGGCGTCCTACGAGCAGTACTTC.

The chain recombines TRBV30 with TRBJ2-7, with TRBD2 as a possible D gene (5 bases). The CDR3 runs to 11 residues. CDR1 and CDR2 (germline): GTSNPN, SVGIG (reference sequence). Trimming removed 2 bases at V and 9 bases at J, with 11 bases between. CDR3 protein: CAWSSGERQYF. CDR3 bases: TGTGCCTGGAGTTCTGGGGAGAGGCAGTACTTC.

This sequence joins TRBV7-2 and TRBJ2-5, with 9 bases that match TRBD2. Germline V lookup: CDR1 SGHTA, CDR2 FQGNSA. The J segment lost 5 bases and the V segment lost 1 base, leaving 5 bases of the junction unmatched. The length of the CDR3 is 15 residues. CDR3 in amino acids: CASSLDGLAGETQYF. CDR3 DNA sequence: TGTGCCAGCAGCTTAGATGGGCTAGCGGGGGAGACCCAGTACTTC.

The rearrangement links TRBV12-3 or TRBV12-4 to TRBJ2-7; D is perhaps TRBD2 (5 bases). Trimming took off 0 bases at V and 4 bases at J, with 10 bases between the two ends. This CDR3 has 14 amino acids. This chain's CDR3 is CASSLAPSGYEQYF. The CDR3 nucleotides read TGTGCCAGCAGTTTAGCCCCTTCGGGGTACGAGCAGTACTTC.

Only a few counts were recorded for this clonotype. V is TRBV7-3 and J is TRBJ2-2; 11 bases fit TRBD1. Germline V lookup: CDR1 SGHTA, CDR2 FQGTGA. After removal of 5 bases from V and 5 bases from J, the junction contained 4 bases not matched to a gene. CDR3 length equals 15 residues. The CDR3: CASSVGTGGTGELFF. The CDR3 nucleotides read TGTGCCAGCAGCGTGGGGACAGGGGGAACCGGGGAGCTGTTTTTT.

V and J are TRBV12-3 or TRBV12-4 and TRBJ2-1; D is possibly TRBD2 (5 bases). The CDR3 loop spans 16 amino acids. V was shortened by 5 bases and J by 6 bases, with 20 bases between the two germline ends. The CDR3 DNA reads as TGTGCCAGCAGTCTACCTCGGGGAATCAGGTCCAATGAGCAGTTCTTC. Translating gives CASSLPRGIRSNEQFF.

This clonotype was counted at least ten times. The chain combines TRBV24-1 with TRBJ2-2, with TRBD1 matching over 10 bases. V trimming: 4 bases; J trimming: 4 bases; junction bases outside the gene matches: 5. The CDR3 loop spans 16 amino acids. Germline CDR1 KGHDR, CDR2 SFDVKD. DNA of the CDR3: TGTGCCACCAGTGACTCCGGGACAGGGGTCACCGGGGAGCTGTTTTTT. Translation: CATSDSGTGVTGELFF.

The rearrangement uses TRBV7-2 and TRBJ2-3; TRBD2 is a possible D gene (6 bases). The CDR3 runs to 16 residues. From germline, CDR1 is SGHTA and CDR2 FQGNSA. The V end was cut by 3 bases, the J end by 3 bases, with 16 bases between. The CDR3 DNA sequence: TGTGCCAGCAGCTTCATAGATCGCGGGAAGACAGATACGCAGTATTTT. This codes for CASSFIDRGKTDTQYF.

V gene TRBV6-1 combines with J gene TRBJ2-2; possibly TRBD1 for D (5 bases). The V end lost 7 bases, the J end lost 5 bases, and 14 bases lay between the germline ends. Germline-derived CDR1 and CDR2 are MNHNS and SASEGT. The CDR3 length is 14 residues. DNA for the CDR3: TGTGCCAGCATTCGTAAGGGGTCAACCGGGGAGCTGTTTTTT. Protein: CASIRKGSTGELFF.

The table lists this clonotype with a few counts. The chain is built from TRBV10-3 and TRBJ2-1; D is perhaps TRBD2 (5 bases). From germline, CDR1 is ENHRY and CDR2 SYGVKD. V lost 4 bases and J 5 bases, leaving 9 bases between the germline ends. This CDR3 has 13 residues. The CDR3 nucleotides are TGTGCCATCAGTGTTAGGCGGGACAATGAGCAGTTCTTC. Protein sequence: CAISVRRDNEQFF.

V gene TRBV28 combines with J gene TRBJ2-4; unclear D gene. Trimming cost V 2 bases and J 0 bases, with 11 bases left between them. CDR1 and CDR2 (germline): MDHEN, SYDVKM. The CDR3 sequence is 16 residues long. The CDR3 loop reads CASSLGQLVAKNIQYF. The CDR3 DNA reads TGTGCCAGCAGTTTAGGCCAACTCGTAGCCAAAAACATTCAGTACTTC.

This clonotype was seen only a few times. V and J are TRBV7-3 and TRBJ2-3, with TRBD2 as a possible D gene (5 bases). Trimming pared 1 base from V and 5 bases from J, leaving 7 bases between. The germline CDR1 and CDR2 sequences are SGHTA and FQGTGA. The CDR3 is 13 residues long. The CDR3 loop reads CASSLNREDTQYF. The CDR3, as DNA: TGTGCCAGCAGCTTAAACCGGGAAGATACGCAGTATTTT.

The table lists this clonotype with many counts. The CDR3 protein is CSASPGRDYNEQFF. The CDR3 bases are TGCAGTGCTAGCCCTGGACGCGACTACAATGAGCAGTTCTTC. The rearrangement joins TRBV20-1 to TRBJ2-1; D not resolved. Trimming stripped 3 bases from V and 3 bases from J, with 12 bases between. Germline assignment: CDR1 DFQATT and CDR2 SNEGSKA (reference sequence). This CDR3 has 14 amino acids.

This clonotype came up many times. This chain uses TRBV7-2 with TRBJ1-6, with no clear D. V lost 3 bases and J lost 10, with 13 bases in between. Looked up from germline, CDR1 is SGHTA and CDR2 is FQGNSA. The CDR3 is 14 amino acids. CDR3 amino acids: CASSFGSLLSPLHF. CDR3 bases: TGTGCCAGCAGCTTTGGATCGTTGTTATCACCCCTCCACTTT.

There are many counts of this clonotype. This chain joins TRBV12-3 or TRBV12-4 and TRBJ1-1; TRBD1 might be the D (6 bases). The CDR3 is 14 residues long. Trimming left V 6 bases short and J 0 bases short, with 11 bases between. This chain's CDR3 is CASSLGGMNTEAFF. CDR3 DNA: TGTGCCAGCAGCCTCGGGGGCATGAACACTGAAGCTTTCTTT.

This clonotype has just a few counts. The chain uses TRBV25-1 and TRBJ2-5; TRBD1 might be the D (6 bases). The germline gives CDR1 MGHDK, CDR2 SYGVNS. This CDR3 is 15 amino acids long. V shed 2 bases and J shed 3 bases, with 13 bases lying between them. CDR3 sequence: CASSEPPGVEETQYF. The DNA of the CDR3 is TGTGCCAGCAGTGAACCCCCAGGGGTGGAAGAGACCCAGTACTTC.

This clonotype has a handful of counts. The chain is built from TRBV4-2 and TRBJ2-5; the D is unclear. Germline values: CDR1 LGHNA, CDR2 YNFKEQ. This CDR3 has 12 residues. The V gene lost 3 bases and the J gene lost 10 bases, with 12 bases spanning the gap. CDR3 nucleotides: TGTGCCAGCAGCCAGTCATCTGGGGACCAGTACTTC. Its protein is CASSQSSGDQYF.

The chain combines TRBV12-3 or TRBV12-4 with TRBJ2-7, with a possible D match to TRBD2 (6 bases). The V and J ends lost 2 bases and 3 bases respectively, with 14 bases between them. The CDR3 totals 15 residues. Here the CDR3 reads CASSLSRGAFYEQYF. DNA of the CDR3: TGTGCCAGCAGTTTAAGTCGCGGGGCTTTCTACGAGCAGTACTTC.

The chain carries TRBV24-1 and TRBJ2-3; D is possibly TRBD1 or TRBD2 (6 bases each). Trimming shortened V by 4 bases and J by 3 bases, and 13 bases separated the two germline ends. CDR3 length equals 15 residues. Germline assignment: CDR1 KGHDR and CDR2 SFDVKD. The CDR3 sequence: CATSETGATTDTQYF. CDR3 nucleotide sequence: TGTGCCACCAGTGAGACGGGGGCGACGACAGATACGCAGTATTTT.